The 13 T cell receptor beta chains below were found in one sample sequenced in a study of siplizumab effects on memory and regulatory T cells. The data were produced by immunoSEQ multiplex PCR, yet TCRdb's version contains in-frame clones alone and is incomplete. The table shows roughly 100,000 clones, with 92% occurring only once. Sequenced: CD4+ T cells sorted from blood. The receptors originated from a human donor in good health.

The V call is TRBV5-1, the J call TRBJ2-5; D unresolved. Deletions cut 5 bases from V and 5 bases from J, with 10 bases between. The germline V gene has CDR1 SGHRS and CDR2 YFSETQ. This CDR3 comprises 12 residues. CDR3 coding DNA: TGCGCCAGCAGTCAGAACAAGGAGACCCAGTACTTC. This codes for CASSQNKETQYF.

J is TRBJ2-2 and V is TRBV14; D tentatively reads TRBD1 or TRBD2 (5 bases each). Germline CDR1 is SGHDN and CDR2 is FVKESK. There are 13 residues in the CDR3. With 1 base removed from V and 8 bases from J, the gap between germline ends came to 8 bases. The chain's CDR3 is CASSQVRGGELFF. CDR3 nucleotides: TGTGCCAGCAGCCAAGTGAGGGGAGGGGAGCTGTTTTTT.

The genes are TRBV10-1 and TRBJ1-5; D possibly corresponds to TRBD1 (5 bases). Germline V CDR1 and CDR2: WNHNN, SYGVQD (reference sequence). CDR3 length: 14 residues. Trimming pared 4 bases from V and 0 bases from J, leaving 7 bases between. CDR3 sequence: CASSGGYSNQPQHF. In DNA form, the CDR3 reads TGCGCCAGCAGTGGGGGCTATAGCAATCAGCCCCAGCATTTT.

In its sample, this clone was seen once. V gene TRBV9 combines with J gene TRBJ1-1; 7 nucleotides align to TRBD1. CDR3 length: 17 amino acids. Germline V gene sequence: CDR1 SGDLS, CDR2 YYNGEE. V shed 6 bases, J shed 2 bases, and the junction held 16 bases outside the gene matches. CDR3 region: CASTNLGYGQVNTEAFF. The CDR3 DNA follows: TGTGCCAGCACCAATCTAGGATATGGACAGGTTAACACTGAAGCTTTCTTT. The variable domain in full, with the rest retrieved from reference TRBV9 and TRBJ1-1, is DSGVTQTPKHLITATGQRVTLRCSPRSGDLSVYWYQQSLDQGLQFLIQYYNGEERAKGNILERFSAQQFPDLHSELNLSSLELGDSALYFCASTNLGYGQVNTEAFFGQGTRLTVV.

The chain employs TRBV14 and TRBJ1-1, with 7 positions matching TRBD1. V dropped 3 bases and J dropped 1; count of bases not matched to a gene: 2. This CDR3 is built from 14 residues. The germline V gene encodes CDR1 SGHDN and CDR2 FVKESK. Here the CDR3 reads CASSQWTGNTEAFF. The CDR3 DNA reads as TGTGCCAGCAGCCAGTGGACAGGGAACACTGAAGCTTTCTTT.

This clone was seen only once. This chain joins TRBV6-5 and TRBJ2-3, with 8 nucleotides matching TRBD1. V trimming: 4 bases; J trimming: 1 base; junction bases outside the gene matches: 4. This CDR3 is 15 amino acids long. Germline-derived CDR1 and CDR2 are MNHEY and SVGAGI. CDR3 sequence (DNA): TGTGCCAGCAGTTCGGACAGGGTCCGCACAGATACGCAGTATTTT. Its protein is CASSSDRVRTDTQYF.

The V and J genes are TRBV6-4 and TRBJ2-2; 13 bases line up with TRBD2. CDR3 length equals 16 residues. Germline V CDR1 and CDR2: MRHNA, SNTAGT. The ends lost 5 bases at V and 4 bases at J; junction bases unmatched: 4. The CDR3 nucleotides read TGTGCCAGCAGTTCCACTAGCGGGAGGGCCACCGGGGAGCTGTTTTTT. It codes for CASSSTSGRATGELFF.

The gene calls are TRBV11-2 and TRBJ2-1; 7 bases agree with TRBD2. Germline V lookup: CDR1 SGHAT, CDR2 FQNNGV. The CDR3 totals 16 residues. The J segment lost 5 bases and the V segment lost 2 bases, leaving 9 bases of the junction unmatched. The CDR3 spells CASSLIGGRDDNEQFF. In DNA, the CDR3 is TGTGCCAGCAGCTTAATCGGGGGGAGAGACGACAATGAGCAGTTCTTC.

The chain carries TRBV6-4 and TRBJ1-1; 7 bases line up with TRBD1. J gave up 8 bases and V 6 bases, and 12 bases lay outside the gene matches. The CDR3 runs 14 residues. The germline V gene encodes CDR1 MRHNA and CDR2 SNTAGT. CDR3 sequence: CASRRGPVAGEAFF. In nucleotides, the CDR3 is TGTGCCAGCAGGAGGGGGCCTGTGGCGGGAGAAGCTTTCTTT.

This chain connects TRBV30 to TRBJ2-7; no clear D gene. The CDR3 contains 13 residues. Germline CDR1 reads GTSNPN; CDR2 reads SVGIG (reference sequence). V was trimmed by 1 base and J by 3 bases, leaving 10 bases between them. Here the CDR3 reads CAWSEGADYEQYF. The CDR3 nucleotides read TGTGCCTGGAGTGAAGGAGCTGACTACGAGCAGTACTTC.

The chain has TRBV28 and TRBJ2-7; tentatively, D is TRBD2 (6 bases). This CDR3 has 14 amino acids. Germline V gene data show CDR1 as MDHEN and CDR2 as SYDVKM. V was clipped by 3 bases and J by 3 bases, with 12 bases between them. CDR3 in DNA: TGTGCCAGCAGTTTGGCGGCGGGGCACTACGAGCAGTACTTC. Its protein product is CASSLAAGHYEQYF. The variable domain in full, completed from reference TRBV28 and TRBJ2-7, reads DVKVTQSSRYLVKRTGEKVFLECVQDMDHENMFWYRQDPGLGLRLIYFSYDVKMKEKGDIPEGYSVSREKKERFSLILESASTNQTSMYLCASSLAAGHYEQYFGPGTRLTVT.

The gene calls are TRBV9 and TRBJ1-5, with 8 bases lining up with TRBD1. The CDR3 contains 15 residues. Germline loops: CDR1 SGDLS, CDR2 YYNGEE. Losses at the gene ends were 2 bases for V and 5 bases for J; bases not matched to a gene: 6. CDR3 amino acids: CASSVGAGGDQPQHF. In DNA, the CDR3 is TGTGCCAGCAGCGTTGGGGCAGGGGGCGATCAGCCCCAGCATTTT.

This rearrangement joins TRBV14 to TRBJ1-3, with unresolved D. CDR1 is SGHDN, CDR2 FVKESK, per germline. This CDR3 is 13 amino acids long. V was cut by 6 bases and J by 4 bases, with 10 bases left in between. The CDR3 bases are TGTGCCAGCAGTCCACAAGCGGGAAACACCATATATTTT. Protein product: CASSPQAGNTIYF. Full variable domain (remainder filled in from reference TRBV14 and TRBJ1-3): EAGVTQFPSHSVIEKGQTVTLRCDPISGHDNLYWYRRVMGKEIKFLLHFVKESKQDESGMPNNRFLAERTGGTYSTLKVQPAELEDSGVYFCASSPQAGNTIYFGEGSWLTVV.